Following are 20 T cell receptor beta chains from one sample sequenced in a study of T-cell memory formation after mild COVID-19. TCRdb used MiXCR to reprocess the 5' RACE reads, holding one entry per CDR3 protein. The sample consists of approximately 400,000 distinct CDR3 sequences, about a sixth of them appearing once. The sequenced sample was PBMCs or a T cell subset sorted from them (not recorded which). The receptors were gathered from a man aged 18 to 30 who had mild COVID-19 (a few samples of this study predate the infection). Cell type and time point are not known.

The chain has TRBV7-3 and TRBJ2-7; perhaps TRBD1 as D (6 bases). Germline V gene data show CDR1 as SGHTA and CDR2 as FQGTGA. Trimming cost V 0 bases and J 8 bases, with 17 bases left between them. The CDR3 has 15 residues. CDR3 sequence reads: CASSLTGHTTTKQYV. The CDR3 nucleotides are TGTGCCAGCAGCTTAACGGGACACACCACTACGAAGCAGTACGTC.

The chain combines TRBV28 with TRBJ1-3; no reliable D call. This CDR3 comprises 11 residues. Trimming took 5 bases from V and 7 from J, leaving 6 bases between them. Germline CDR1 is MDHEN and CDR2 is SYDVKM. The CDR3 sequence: CASSPRNTIYF. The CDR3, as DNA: TGTGCCAGCAGTCCCCGCAACACCATATATTTT.

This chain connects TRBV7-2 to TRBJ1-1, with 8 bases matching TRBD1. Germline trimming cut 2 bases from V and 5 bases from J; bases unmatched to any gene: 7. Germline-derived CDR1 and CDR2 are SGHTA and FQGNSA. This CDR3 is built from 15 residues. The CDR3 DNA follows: TGTGCCAGCAGCTTATTAGCAGGGGGCGCGACTGAAGCTTTCTTT. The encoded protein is CASSLLAGGATEAFF. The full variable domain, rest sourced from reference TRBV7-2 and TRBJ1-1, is GAGVSQSPSNKVTEKGKDVELRCDPISGHTALYWYRQSLGQGLEFLIYFQGNSAPDKSGLPSDRFSAERTGGSVSTLTIQRTQQEDSAVYLCASSLLAGGATEAFFGQGTRLTVV.

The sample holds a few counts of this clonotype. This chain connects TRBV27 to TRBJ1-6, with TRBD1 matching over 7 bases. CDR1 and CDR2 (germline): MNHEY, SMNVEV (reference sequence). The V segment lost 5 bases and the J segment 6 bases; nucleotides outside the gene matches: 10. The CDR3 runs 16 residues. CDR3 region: CASSLGRDRSNSPLHF. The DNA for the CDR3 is TGTGCCAGCAGTCTGGGGAGGGACAGAAGTAATTCACCCCTCCACTTT.

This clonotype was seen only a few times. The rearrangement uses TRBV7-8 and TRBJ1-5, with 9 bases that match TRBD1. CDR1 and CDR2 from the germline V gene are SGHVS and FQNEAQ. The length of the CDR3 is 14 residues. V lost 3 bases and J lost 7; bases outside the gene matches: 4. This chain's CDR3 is CASSFRDRVQPQHF. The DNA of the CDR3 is TGTGCCAGCAGCTTCCGGGACAGGGTACAGCCCCAGCATTTT.

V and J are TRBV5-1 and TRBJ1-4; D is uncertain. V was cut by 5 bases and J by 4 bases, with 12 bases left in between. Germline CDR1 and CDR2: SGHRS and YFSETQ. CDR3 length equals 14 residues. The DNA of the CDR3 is TGCGCCAGCAGGGGCGATACGGTTAATGAAAAACTGTTTTTT. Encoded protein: CASRGDTVNEKLFF.

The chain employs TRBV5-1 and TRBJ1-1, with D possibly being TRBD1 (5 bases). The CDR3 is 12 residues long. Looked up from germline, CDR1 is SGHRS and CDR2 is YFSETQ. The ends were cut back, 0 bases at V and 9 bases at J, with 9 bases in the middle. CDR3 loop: CASSLEEGQAFF. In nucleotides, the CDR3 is TGCGCCAGCAGCTTGGAAGAGGGGCAAGCTTTCTTT.

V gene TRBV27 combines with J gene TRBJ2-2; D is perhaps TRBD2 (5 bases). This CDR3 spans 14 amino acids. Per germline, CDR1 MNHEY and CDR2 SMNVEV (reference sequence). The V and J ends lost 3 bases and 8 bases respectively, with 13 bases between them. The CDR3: CASSFRGFQGELFF. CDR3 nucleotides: TGTGCCAGCAGTTTTCGGGGATTTCAGGGGGAGCTGTTTTTT.

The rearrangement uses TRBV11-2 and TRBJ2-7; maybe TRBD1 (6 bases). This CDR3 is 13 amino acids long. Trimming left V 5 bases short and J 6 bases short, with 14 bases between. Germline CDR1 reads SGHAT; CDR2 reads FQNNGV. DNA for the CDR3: TGTGCCAGCAGCAGCAGGGGAGTGGGCGAGCAGTACTTC. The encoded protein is CASSSRGVGEQYF.

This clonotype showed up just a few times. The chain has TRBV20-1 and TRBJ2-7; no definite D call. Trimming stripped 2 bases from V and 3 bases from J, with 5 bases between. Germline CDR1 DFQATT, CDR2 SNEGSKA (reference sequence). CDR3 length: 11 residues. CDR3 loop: CSARLIYEQYF. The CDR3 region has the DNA TGCAGTGCTAGACTGATCTACGAGCAGTACTTC.

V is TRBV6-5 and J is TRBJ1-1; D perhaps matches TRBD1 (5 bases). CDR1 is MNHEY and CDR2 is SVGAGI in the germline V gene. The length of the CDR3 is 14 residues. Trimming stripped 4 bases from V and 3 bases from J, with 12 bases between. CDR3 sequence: CASSLQEGDTEAFF. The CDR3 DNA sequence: TGTGCCAGCAGTTTACAGGAAGGGGACACTGAAGCTTTCTTT.

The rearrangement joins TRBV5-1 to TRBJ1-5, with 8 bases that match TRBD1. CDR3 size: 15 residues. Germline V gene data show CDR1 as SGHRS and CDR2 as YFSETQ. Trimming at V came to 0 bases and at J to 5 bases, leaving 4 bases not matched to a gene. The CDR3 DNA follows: TGCGCCAGCAGCTTGGAGGGGACAGGAGATCAGCCCCAGCATTTT. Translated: CASSLEGTGDQPQHF.

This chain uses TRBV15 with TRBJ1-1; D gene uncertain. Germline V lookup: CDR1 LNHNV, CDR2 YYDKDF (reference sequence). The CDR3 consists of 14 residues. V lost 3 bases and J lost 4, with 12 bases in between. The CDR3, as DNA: TGTGCCACCAGCAGCTCCCGGGATGGCACTGAAGCTTTCTTT. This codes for CATSSSRDGTEAFF.

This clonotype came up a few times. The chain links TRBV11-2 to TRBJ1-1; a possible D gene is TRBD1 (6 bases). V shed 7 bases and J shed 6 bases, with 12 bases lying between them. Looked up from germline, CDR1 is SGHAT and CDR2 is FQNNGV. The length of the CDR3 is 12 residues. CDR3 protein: CASKQGGAEAFF. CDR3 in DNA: TGTGCCAGCAAACAGGGAGGTGCTGAAGCTTTCTTT.

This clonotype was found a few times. CDR3 loop: CASSPAPLGTDTQYF. The DNA of the CDR3 is TGTGCCAGCAGCCCAGCCCCCCTTGGCACAGATACGCAGTATTTT. V and J are TRBV7-2 and TRBJ2-3; D ambiguous. V was pared by 5 bases and J by 1 base, with 13 bases between. Germline V lookup: CDR1 SGHTA, CDR2 FQGNSA. The CDR3 contains 15 residues.

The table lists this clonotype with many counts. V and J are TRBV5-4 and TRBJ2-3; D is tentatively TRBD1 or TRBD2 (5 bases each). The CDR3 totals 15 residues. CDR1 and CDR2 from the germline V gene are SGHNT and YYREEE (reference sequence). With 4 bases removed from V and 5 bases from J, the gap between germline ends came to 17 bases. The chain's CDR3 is CASSRNARDGDTQYF. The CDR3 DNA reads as TGTGCCAGCAGCCGGAATGCCAGGGACGGAGATACGCAGTATTTT. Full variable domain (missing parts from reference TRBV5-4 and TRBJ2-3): ETGVTQSPTHLIKTRGQQVTLRCSSQSGHNTVSWYQQALGQGPQFIFQYYREEENGRGNFPPRFSGLQFPNYSSELNVNALELDDSALYLCASSRNARDGDTQYFGPGTRLTVL.

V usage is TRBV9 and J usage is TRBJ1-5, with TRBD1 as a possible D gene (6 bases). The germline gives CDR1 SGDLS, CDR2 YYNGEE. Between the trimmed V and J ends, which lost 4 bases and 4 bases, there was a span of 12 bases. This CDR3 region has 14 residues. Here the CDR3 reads CASSLDSRNQPQHF. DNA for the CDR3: TGTGCCAGCAGCTTGGACAGTCGTAATCAGCCCCAGCATTTT. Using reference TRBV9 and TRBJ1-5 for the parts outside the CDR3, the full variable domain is DSGVTQTPKHLITATGQRVTLRCSPRSGDLSVYWYQQSLDQGLQFLIQYYNGEERAKGNILERFSAQQFPDLHSELNLSSLELGDSALYFCASSLDSRNQPQHFGDGTRLSIL.

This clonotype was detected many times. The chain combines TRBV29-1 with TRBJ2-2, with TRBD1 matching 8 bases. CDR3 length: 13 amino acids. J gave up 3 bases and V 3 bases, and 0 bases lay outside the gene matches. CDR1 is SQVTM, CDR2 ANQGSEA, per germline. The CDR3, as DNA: TGCAGCGTTGAGACAGGGGACACCGGGGAGCTGTTTTTT. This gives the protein CSVETGDTGELFF.

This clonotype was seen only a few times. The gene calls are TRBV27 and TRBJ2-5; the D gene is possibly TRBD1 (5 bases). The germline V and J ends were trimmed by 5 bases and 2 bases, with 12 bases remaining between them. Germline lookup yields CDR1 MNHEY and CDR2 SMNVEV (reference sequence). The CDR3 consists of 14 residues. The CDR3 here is CASSVDRTQETQYF. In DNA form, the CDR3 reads TGTGCCAGCAGTGTTGACAGAACTCAAGAGACCCAGTACTTC.

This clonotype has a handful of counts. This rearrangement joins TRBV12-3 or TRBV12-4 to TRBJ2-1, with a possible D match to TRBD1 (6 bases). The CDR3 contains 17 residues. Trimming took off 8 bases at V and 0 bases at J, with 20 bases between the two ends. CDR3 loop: CASALFGTLSSYNEQFF. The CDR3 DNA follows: TGTGCCAGCGCCCTCTTCGGGACACTAAGCTCCTACAATGAGCAGTTCTTC.